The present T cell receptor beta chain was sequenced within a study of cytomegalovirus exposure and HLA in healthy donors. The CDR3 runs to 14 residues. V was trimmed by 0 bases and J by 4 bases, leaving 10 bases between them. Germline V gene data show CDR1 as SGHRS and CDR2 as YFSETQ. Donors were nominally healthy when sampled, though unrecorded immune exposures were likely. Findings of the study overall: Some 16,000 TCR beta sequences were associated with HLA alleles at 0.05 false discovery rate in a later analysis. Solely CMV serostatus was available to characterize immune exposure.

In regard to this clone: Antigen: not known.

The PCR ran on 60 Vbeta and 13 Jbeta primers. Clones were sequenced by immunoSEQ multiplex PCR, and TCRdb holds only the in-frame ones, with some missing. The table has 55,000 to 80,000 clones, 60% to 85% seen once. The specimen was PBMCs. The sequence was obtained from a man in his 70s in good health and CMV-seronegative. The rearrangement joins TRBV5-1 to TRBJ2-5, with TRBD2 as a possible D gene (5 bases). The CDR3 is CASSLGGNGETQYF. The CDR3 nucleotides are TGCGCCAGCAGCTTGGGAGGGAATGGAGAGACCCAGTACTTC.